This T cell receptor (beta chain) was captured in a study of blood T cell repertoires in COVID-19 (dated by TCRdb to 2020 to 2022). About the full investigation: Collaborator samples came from the United States, Italy and Spain and covered acute and convalescent phases of COVID-19. The prospective study material was composed of cDNA or gDNA derived from T cells, B-cell-depleted T cells, or PBMCs. Subjects who had been exposed to COVID-19, were actively infected with it, or had recovered from it provided the deeply sampled blood TCRbeta repertoires that made up the dataset. The repertoires were released in a freely available public database meant as a resource for research on the immune response to SARS-CoV-2. Samples came from the ongoing ImmuneRACE study (first 160 participants) plus 1,254 subjects from 6 global collaborators. Nearly every sample came with metadata listing a de-identified subject ID, COVID-19 status, age in years and sex. Where available, HLA class I and class II types were taken from metadata supplied by the sample provider and were not determined by assay-based typing.

Findings and caveats that apply to the study as a whole: Clinical and demographic metadata were provided uncurated, with the amount varying by source and participant.

TCRbeta CDR3 regions were amplified from genomic DNA using the immunoSEQ Assay, a bias-controlled multiplex PCR. On the authors' methods: Within the assay, amplification of reference gene primers was used to estimate how many nucleated cells each sample contained. To quantify the absolute abundance of each unique TCRbeta CDR3 rearrangement, sequence reads were collapsed and filtered. Productive Simpson clonality was computed per sample as the square root of Simpson's diversity index over productive rearrangements. In TCRdb, the immuneACCESS table is reduced to in-frame sequences with V and J assigned. These tables do not hold every clone; where another copy was compared, an unresolved V gene accounts for under half, and the others remain unexplained. The V and J calls and the clone size are those of that table, but D and trimming were determined from the DNA. Across this sample there are around 84,000 clones, with around 81% seen only once. The ten largest clones add up to more than 15% of the sample.

Whole blood was collected in K2EDTA tubes by collaborating institutions according to the institutions' own protocols. For TCRbeta analysis, collaborator samples were shipped as frozen whole blood, as isolated PBMCs, or as DNA extracted from either sample type. Trimming removed 4 bases from V and 13 bases from J, leaving 11 bases between the germline ends. The CDR3 contains 12 residues, cysteine and phenylalanine counted. The only DNA kept is the CDR3, 36 bases in frame from the first base. The germline V gene sets CDR1 to SGHTA and CDR2 to FQGNSA. As to this clone: Which antigen it targets is not known. Base qualities are missing; no much larger clone stands one base away.

The rearranged segments are TRBV7-2 and TRBJ1-6; no D segment can be confidently identified. This clonotype was obtained from a man older than 75 with active or convalescent COVID-19. Sequencing input: peripheral blood. The CDR3 has the sequence CASSSGVPPLHF. The bases read TGTGCCAGCAGCTCCGGGGTACCGCCCCTCCACTTT.